Each of the 12 T cell receptor beta chains below was sequenced from the same sample in a study of CD8+ T cells in alopecia areata. The treatment is: oral pan-JAK inhibitor, 5-10 mg twice daily. RNA was isolated and reverse transcribed to cDNA, the sequencing template. Sequenced by immunoSEQ multiplex PCR; TCRdb stores in-frame clones only, minus some. Here the sample spans about 110,000 clones, roughly 50% being singletons. The sample consisted of CD8+ T cells sorted from blood, taken at week 24, from a patient treated with tofacitinib. The receptor set was obtained from a human donor with alopecia areata.

The chain couples TRBV9 to TRBJ2-6; no clear D gene. This CDR3 region has 17 residues. CDR1 and CDR2 (germline): SGDLS, YYNGEE. V was clipped by 1 base and J by 10 bases, with 21 bases between them. The CDR3 nucleotides read TGTGCCAGCAGCGTAAGTCAGTATCACCCAATAGAGAACGTCCTGACTTTC. This encodes CASSVSQYHPIENVLTF.

This clone was seen a handful of times. This chain connects TRBV7-9 to TRBJ2-2; D ambiguous. CDR3 length: 15 residues. Germline values: CDR1 SEHNR, CDR2 FQNEAQ (reference sequence). Trimming stripped 2 bases from V and 6 bases from J, with 13 bases between. For the CDR3, the DNA is TGTGCCAGCAGCTTACCGCCCAGTGTACCCGGGGAGCTGTTTTTT. This gives the protein CASSLPPSVPGELFF.

This clone was seen a few times. The genes are TRBV13 and TRBJ2-3; unclear D gene. CDR3 length: 14 amino acids. Trimming took off 1 base at V and 2 bases at J, with 7 bases between the two ends. Germline CDR1 and CDR2: PRHDT and FYEKMQ (reference sequence). CDR3 DNA sequence: TGTGCCAGCAGCTTAGCGGAGATCACAGATACGCAGTATTTT. It specifies CASSLAEITDTQYF.

CDR3 amino acids: CASSLGSSGGDNEQFF. The CDR3 nucleotides are TGTGCCAGCAGCTTAGGGTCCAGCGGGGGTGACAATGAGCAGTTCTTC. The V and J genes are TRBV7-2 and TRBJ2-1; 8 nucleotides line up with TRBD2. The germline CDR1 and CDR2 sequences are SGHTA and FQGNSA. CDR3 length equals 16 residues. V gave up 1 base and J gave up 5 bases; unmatched junction bases: 7.

This clone was recorded many times. This rearrangement joins TRBV11-2 to TRBJ2-7; D is undetermined. The CDR3 loop spans 13 amino acids. The germline V and J ends were trimmed by 2 bases and 1 base, with 6 bases remaining between them. The germline V gene has CDR1 SGHAT and CDR2 FQNNGV. As DNA, the CDR3 is TGTGCCAGCAGCTTACAGACTTCCTACGAGCAGTACTTC. The encoded protein is CASSLQTSYEQYF.

As for this clone: A read error is likely, as this CDR3 ends without the conserved phenylalanine or tryptophan. The DNA is left out, because the CDR3 cannot be placed on it with certainty; the CDR3 is given as TCRdb lists it. The rearrangement uses TRBV21-1 and TRBJ2-7. TRBV21-1 is a pseudogene segment. From its first to its last residue, the CDR3 has 10 amino acids. CDR3 residues: CASSTLTGGI.

The gene calls are TRBV5-1 and TRBJ2-7; 7 nucleotides match TRBD1. V lost 6 bases, J lost 5 bases, and 8 bases stayed unmatched. The CDR3 covers 13 residues. Looked up from germline, CDR1 is SGHRS and CDR2 is YFSETQ. The CDR3 region has the DNA TGCGCCAGCAAAAGACAGGGTGCGGACGAGCAGTACTTC. Translating gives CASKRQGADEQYF. Together with reference TRBV5-1 and TRBJ2-7, the CDR3 gives the full variable domain: KAGVTQTPRYLIKTRGQQVTLSCSPISGHRSVSWYQQTPGQGLQFLFEYFSETQRNKGNFPGRFSGRQFSNSRSEMNVSTLELGDSALYLCASKRQGADEQYFGPGTRLTVT.

V gene TRBV7-3 combines with J gene TRBJ2-3, with D perhaps TRBD1 (5 bases). The germline gives CDR1 SGHTA, CDR2 FQGTGA. The CDR3 has 15 amino acids. The germline V and J ends were trimmed by 5 bases and 0 bases, with 12 bases remaining between them. In nucleotides, the CDR3 is TGTGCCAGCAGCCTTTCGACAGCCAGCACAGATACGCAGTATTTT. Its translation is CASSLSTASTDTQYF.

As for this clone: A far more abundant clone sits one base away, making this likely a read error. The same CDR3 also results from other DNA sequences found in this sample. The CDR3 here is CASSDGSTDTQYF. The DNA for the CDR3 is TGTGCCAGCAGTGACGGCAGCACAGATACGCAGTATTTT. This chain connects TRBV6-5 to TRBJ2-3; D call uncertain. V was clipped by 5 bases and J by 0 bases, with 6 bases between them. The CDR3 is made up of 13 amino acids. Germline values: CDR1 MNHEY, CDR2 SVGAGI.

V gene TRBV4-1 combines with J gene TRBJ2-7; a weak D match, TRBD1 (5 bases). Trimming left V 0 bases short and J 7 bases short, with 10 bases between. The germline V gene has CDR1 MGHRA and CDR2 YSYEKL. The CDR3 contains 13 residues. Here the CDR3 DNA reads TGCGCCAGCAGCCAAGAAGGGGCTGGGGAGCAGTACTTC. It yields the protein CASSQEGAGEQYF.

The chain has TRBV4-3 and TRBJ1-1; D remains ambiguous. The ends were cut back, 3 bases at V and 0 bases at J, with 5 bases in the middle. The CDR3 runs 13 residues. CDR1 is LGHNA and CDR2 is YSLEER in the germline V gene. This CDR3 is CASSHRMNTEAFF. DNA of the CDR3: TGCGCCAGCAGCCATCGAATGAACACTGAAGCTTTCTTT.

The rearrangement uses TRBV11-2 and TRBJ2-5; TRBD2 matches at 8 bases. The germline V gene has CDR1 SGHAT and CDR2 FQNNGV. The ends lost 4 bases at V and 3 bases at J; junction bases unmatched: 10. The CDR3 has 16 residues. The CDR3 reads CASSYSGGWWEETQYF. DNA of the CDR3: TGTGCCAGCAGCTACAGCGGGGGCTGGTGGGAAGAGACCCAGTACTTC.